This entry lists 26 T cell receptor beta chains sequenced from one sample in a study of spatial heterogeneity in lung cancer. Regarding the study as a whole: Within tumors, counts of expanded alpha and beta TCRs tracked tumor mutation counts.

Time point: sample taken at primary tumor resection. Their recognized antigens are unknown. TCRdb recomputed calls from the 5' RACE reads with MiXCR, one row per CDR3 protein. The sample contains 5,500 to 7,500 distinct CDR3 sequences, around 15% of which appear only once. The material sequenced was lung tumor tissue, taken at surgery. Source of these receptors: a male donor with early-stage non-small cell lung cancer.

This clonotype was observed at least ten times. Since the library was made to target alpha chains, this beta chain is a stray read and its abundance is not meaningful. The chain carries TRBV3-1 and TRBJ2-7, with D perhaps matching TRBD2 (6 bases). The V gene lost 1 base and the J gene lost 4 bases, with 8 bases spanning the gap. Germline assignment: CDR1 LGHDT and CDR2 YNNKEL (reference sequence). CDR3 length: 13 amino acids. For the CDR3, the DNA is TGTGCCAGCAGCCAAGTGGGGGGATACGAGCAGTACTTC. It encodes CASSQVGGYEQYF.

Judged by abundance, this clonotype is medium-sized (0.01 to 0.1%). In a library made to pick up alpha chains, this beta chain is a stray read with a size that means little. V is TRBV20-1 and J is TRBJ1-1; TRBD1 matches at 8 bases. The CDR3 spans 15 residues. CDR1 is DFQATT, CDR2 SNEGSKA, per germline (reference sequence). J gave up 1 base and V 0 bases, and 4 bases lay outside the gene matches. CDR3: CSARDAGTGNTEAFF. CDR3 DNA sequence: TGCAGTGCTAGAGACGCAGGGACAGGGAACACTGAAGCTTTCTTT.

In the case of this clonotype: The library was prepared for alpha chains; this beta chain is a stray read, so its frequency means little. J is TRBJ1-1 and V is TRBV19; maybe TRBD1 (5 bases). The CDR3 totals 15 residues. Germline V gives CDR1 LNHDA, CDR2 SQIVND (reference sequence). Trimming shortened V by 5 bases and J by 0 bases, and 13 bases separated the two germline ends. CDR3 in DNA: TGTGCCAGTAGTGCCCTGGGGACGGTGAACACTGAAGCTTTCTTT. Translated: CASSALGTVNTEAFF.

This clonotype was counted many times. A library prepared for alpha chains yielded this beta chain as an off-target read; its size is of little meaning. This chain connects TRBV7-9 to TRBJ1-4; D gene unclear. V gave up 1 base and J gave up 10 bases, with 19 bases separating them. The CDR3 is made up of 16 amino acids. Looked up from germline, CDR1 is SEHNR and CDR2 is FQNEAQ (reference sequence). CDR3 amino acids: CASSLVLDNQGGKLFF. Written as DNA, the CDR3 is TGTGCCAGCAGCTTAGTCCTCGACAATCAAGGAGGAAAACTGTTTTTT. Using reference TRBV7-9 and TRBJ1-4 for the parts outside the CDR3, the full variable domain is DTGVSQNPRHKITKRGQNVTFRCDPISEHNRLYWYRQTLGQGPEFLTYFQNEAQLEKSRLLSDRFSAERPKGSFSTLEIQRTEQGDSAMYLCASSLVLDNQGGKLFFGSGTQLSVL.

This clonotype came up many times. Since the library was made to target alpha chains, this beta chain is a stray read and its abundance is not meaningful. The V and J genes are TRBV10-1 and TRBJ2-5, with D perhaps being TRBD1 or TRBD2 (5 bases each). Germline CDR1 WNHNN, CDR2 SYGVQD (reference sequence). The ends were cut back, 2 bases at V and 7 bases at J, with 8 bases in the middle. CDR3 length: 12 residues. CDR3 sequence: CASSEIGGTQYF. CDR3 coding DNA: TGCGCCAGCAGTGAGATTGGGGGGACCCAGTACTTC.

Ten or more counts support this clonotype. The size of this beta chain means little, since it is a stray read in a library made for alpha chains. This chain joins TRBV5-1 and TRBJ2-1; 8 bases are shared with TRBD1. J gave up 9 bases and V 6 bases, and 14 bases lay outside the gene matches. The germline CDR1 and CDR2 sequences are SGHRS and YFSETQ. CDR3 length equals 15 residues. The CDR3 sequence is CASNEGQGILSEQFF. Here the CDR3 DNA reads TGCGCCAGCAACGAAGGACAGGGAATTCTAAGTGAGCAGTTCTTC.

By sample share, this clonotype is large (0.1 to 1%). This beta chain slipped into a library made for alpha chains as a stray read, so its size is not meaningful. The genes are TRBV20-1 and TRBJ2-3, with no clear D. Germline V gene lookup returns CDR1 DFQATT and CDR2 SNEGSKA (reference sequence). The CDR3 spans 11 residues. Trimming stripped 5 bases from V and 1 base from J, with 4 bases between. CDR3 protein: CSADRTDTQYF. CDR3 DNA sequence: TGCAGTGCTGACCGCACAGATACGCAGTATTTT.

By share, this clonotype ranks as medium-sized. Since it is a stray read in a library aimed at alpha chains, this beta chain has a size that is not meaningful. This chain joins TRBV6-4 and TRBJ2-2; 10 bases fit TRBD1. V trimming: 6 bases; J trimming: 0 bases; junction bases outside the gene matches: 7. This CDR3 region has 17 residues. The germline V gene encodes CDR1 MRHNA and CDR2 SNTAGT. In DNA, the CDR3 is TGTGCCAGCAGCCGCATGGGGACAGGGGCGAACACCGGGGAGCTGTTTTTT. This translates into CASSRMGTGANTGELFF.

In regard to this clonotype: As an off-target read in a library built for alpha chains, this beta chain has a frequency of little significance. The gene calls are TRBV7-2 and TRBJ1-2; D call uncertain. The germline gives CDR1 SGHTA, CDR2 FQGNSA. With 0 bases removed from V and 4 bases from J, the gap between germline ends came to 6 bases. This CDR3 spans 13 amino acids. The CDR3 DNA sequence: TGTGCCAGCAGCTTAGCGATAGGCTATGGCTACACCTTC. It translates to CASSLAIGYGYTF.

This clonotype is medium-sized. A library made for alpha chains picked up this beta chain off target, so its size means little. The chain employs TRBV30 and TRBJ1-5, with TRBD1 matching over 9 bases. V lost 4 bases, J lost 6 bases, and 7 bases stayed unmatched. This CDR3 is 14 amino acids long. Germline V CDR1 and CDR2: GTSNPN, SVGIG (reference sequence). The CDR3: CAWNRGQGGQPQHF. CDR3 in DNA: TGTGCCTGGAATCGGGGACAGGGTGGTCAGCCCCAGCATTTT.

This clonotype is judged medium-sized. This beta chain lies outside the target of a library built for alpha chains; its clone size means little. This chain connects TRBV30 to TRBJ2-1, with D possibly TRBD2 on 6 matching bases. Germline V gene data show CDR1 as GTSNPN and CDR2 as SVGIG (reference sequence). The V gene lost 2 bases and the J gene lost 7 bases, with 15 bases spanning the gap. CDR3 size: 14 residues. The CDR3 DNA is TGTGCCTGGAGTCCTTTGAGCCGGGGGAATGAGCAGTTCTTC. It yields the protein CAWSPLSRGNEQFF.

This clonotype has just a few counts. A library prepared for alpha chains yielded this beta chain as an off-target read; its size is of little meaning. V gene TRBV6-2 or TRBV6-3 combines with J gene TRBJ2-2; TRBD2 is a possible D gene (6 bases). The V gene's germline CDR1 is MNHEY and CDR2 SVGEGT. V lost 0 bases, J lost 2 bases, and 13 bases lay in between. There are 17 residues in the CDR3. The CDR3 DNA follows: TGTGCCAGCAGTTACTCTCCCGGGACTCCAAACACCGGGGAGCTGTTTTTT. It encodes CASSYSPGTPNTGELFF.

As concerns this clonotype: This beta chain is off target for a library built for alpha chains, so its abundance means little. The rearrangement links TRBV19 to TRBJ1-5, with D perhaps TRBD1 (5 bases). The V and J ends lost 7 bases and 4 bases respectively, with 17 bases between them. Germline CDR1 is LNHDA and CDR2 is SQIVND (reference sequence). The CDR3 has 15 amino acids. CDR3 DNA sequence: TGTGCCAGTACTTCTCGGGGGGTAACGAATCAGCCCCAGCATTTT. Translation: CASTSRGVTNQPQHF.

As regards this clonotype: This beta chain is off target for a library built for alpha chains, so its abundance means little. The CDR3 is CASSLSLNTEAFF. In DNA, the CDR3 is TGCGCCAGCAGCTTGTCCCTGAACACTGAAGCTTTCTTT. This chain connects TRBV5-1 to TRBJ1-1; D is unclear. V gave up 1 base and J gave up 0 bases, with 4 bases separating them. CDR1 and CDR2 (germline): SGHRS, YFSETQ. The CDR3 is 13 residues long.

This clonotype is termed medium-sized (0.01 to 0.1%). This beta chain was picked up by a library intended for alpha chains and is off target, so its count carries little meaning. The chain is built from TRBV5-1 and TRBJ1-1; the D is unclear. Germline-derived CDR1 and CDR2 are SGHRS and YFSETQ. Between the trimmed V and J ends, which lost 0 bases and 1 base, there was a span of 10 bases. The length of the CDR3 is 15 residues. Here the CDR3 DNA reads TGCGCCAGCAGCTTGGCCCTCGGCCCGAACACTGAAGCTTTCTTT. As protein: CASSLALGPNTEAFF.

As for this clonotype: With the library built for alpha chains, this beta chain is off target and its frequency is not meaningful. The chain couples TRBV12-3 or TRBV12-4 to TRBJ2-1, with D unclear. Trimming removed 3 bases at V and 6 bases at J, with 6 bases between. This CDR3 is built from 12 residues. CDR3 DNA: TGTGCCAGCAGTTTTACCCCCAATGAGCAGTTCTTC. Protein sequence: CASSFTPNEQFF.

Turning to this clonotype: This beta chain was picked up by a library intended for alpha chains and is off target, so its count carries little meaning. V gene TRBV20-1 combines with J gene TRBJ1-5; tentatively, D is TRBD1 (5 bases). The CDR3 totals 13 residues. V was cut by 6 bases and J by 5 bases, with 14 bases left in between. Germline-derived CDR1 and CDR2 are DFQATT and SNEGSKA (reference sequence). As DNA, the CDR3 is TGCAGTGCCTTTTCTGGGGGGTATCAGCCCCAGCATTTT. Protein sequence: CSAFSGGYQPQHF.

As regards this clonotype: This beta chain appears as a stray read in a library generated for alpha chains; its size is not informative. The chain recombines TRBV2 with TRBJ2-3, with no clear D. Deletions cut 9 bases from V and 6 bases from J, with 7 bases between. The CDR3 loop spans 10 amino acids. Germline V gene data show CDR1 as SNHLY and CDR2 as FYNNEI. The chain's CDR3 is CASSRDTQYF. CDR3 nucleotide sequence: TGTGCCAGTTCGAGGGATACGCAGTATTTT.

This clonotype was found a few times. This beta chain appears as a stray read in a library generated for alpha chains; its size is not informative. The V and J genes are TRBV20-1 and TRBJ1-2; D might be TRBD1 (5 bases). The CDR3 is 13 amino acids. The germline V and J ends were trimmed by 1 base and 4 bases, with 10 bases remaining between them. Germline CDR1 reads DFQATT; CDR2 reads SNEGSKA (reference sequence). Here the CDR3 reads CSARVVGVYGYTF. DNA of the CDR3: TGCAGTGCTAGAGTTGTAGGGGTCTATGGCTACACCTTC.

This clonotype is medium-sized by share. Because this beta chain is a stray read in a library intended to capture alpha chains, its abundance should not be given much weight. This chain joins TRBV27 and TRBJ1-3; possible D gene TRBD1, 5 bases. Germline assignment: CDR1 MNHEY and CDR2 SMNVEV (reference sequence). With 6 bases removed from V and 0 bases from J, the gap between germline ends came to 12 bases. This CDR3 spans 15 amino acids. The CDR3 protein is CASRQTGRSGNTIYF. The DNA for the CDR3 is TGTGCCAGCAGACAAACAGGACGCTCTGGAAACACCATATATTTT.

This clonotype was detected many times. Being off target in a library aimed at alpha chains, this beta chain has a size of little meaning. V usage is TRBV3-1 and J usage is TRBJ1-1; D unclear. CDR3 size: 12 residues. V lost 4 bases, J lost 5 bases, and 8 bases lay in between. Germline CDR1 reads LGHDT; CDR2 reads YNNKEL (reference sequence). CDR3 loop: CASSPTGTEAFF. DNA for the CDR3: TGTGCCAGCAGCCCTACTGGGACTGAAGCTTTCTTT.

This clonotype appeared many times. The size of this beta chain means little, since it is a stray read in a library made for alpha chains. The genes are TRBV10-3 and TRBJ2-7; a possible D gene is TRBD2 (6 bases). V lost 3 bases and J lost 6, with 15 bases in between. Per the germline V gene, CDR1 is ENHRY and CDR2 is SYGVKD. The CDR3 runs to 14 residues. For the CDR3, the DNA is TGTGCCATCAGTGATCCCGGGTTCGGGGGCGAGCAGTACTTC. Translating it yields CAISDPGFGGEQYF.

This clonotype was counted at least ten times. Germline is not matched at one junction end, which may reflect a read error. This beta chain is a stray sequence in a library constructed for alpha chains; its clone size is not meaningful. The chain couples TRBV5-6 to TRBJ2-2, with D tentatively TRBD1 (6 bases). Germline V CDR1 and CDR2: SGHDT, YYEEEE. CDR3 length: 16 residues. The CDR3 here is CASNSYRVGITGKLFF. The CDR3 bases are TGTGCCAGCAACTCCTACAGGGTTGGGATCACCGGGAAGCTGTTTTTT.

This clonotype has just one count. For a library built for alpha chains, this beta chain is a stray read; little rests on its size. The V and J genes are TRBV6-6 and TRBJ2-4, with TRBD1 matching 7 bases. The CDR3 spans 14 residues. Germline CDR1 is MNHNY and CDR2 is SVGAGI (reference sequence). V gave up 4 bases and J gave up 8 bases; unmatched junction bases: 8. The CDR3 spells CASSLGQWGDIQYF. Here the CDR3 DNA reads TGTGCCAGCAGTTTGGGACAGTGGGGAGACATTCAGTACTTC.

A few counts support this clonotype. This beta chain lies outside the target of a library built for alpha chains; its clone size means little. The chain employs TRBV5-1 and TRBJ2-2; 9 positions agree with TRBD2. The CDR3 is 15 residues long. The trim removed 4 bases at V and 4 bases at J, leaving 5 bases unmatched. Per the germline V gene, CDR1 is SGHRS and CDR2 is YFSETQ. The CDR3 region is CASSRLTSGTGELFF. CDR3 DNA: TGCGCCAGCAGCAGATTGACTAGCGGCACCGGGGAGCTGTTTTTT.

In its sample, this clonotype was seen many times. Since the library was made to target alpha chains, this beta chain is a stray read and its abundance is not meaningful. The gene calls are TRBV6-5 and TRBJ2-2, with D possibly being TRBD1 (5 bases). Germline V gives CDR1 MNHEY, CDR2 SVGAGI. Deletions cut 10 bases from V and 5 bases from J, with 17 bases between. CDR3 size: 14 residues. This CDR3 is CATSVGALTGELFF. The CDR3 DNA sequence: TGTGCCACCTCGGTAGGGGCCTTGACCGGGGAGCTGTTTTTT.